The T cell receptor beta chain under discussion was sequenced for a study of cytomegalovirus exposure and HLA in healthy donors. The study, taken as a whole, reports: There were some public TCRs occurring in many donors, but most TCR sequences were rare. TCR beta chains numbering 164 were designated cytomegalovirus-associated. The tendency of first-cohort TCR clusters to co-occur in the 100 to 150 validation repertoires emerged from a later analysis.

The CDR3 consists of 14 residues. Germline CDR1 reads GTSNPN; CDR2 reads SVGIG (reference sequence). V lost 5 bases, J lost 4 bases, and 15 bases lay in between. Assay: immunoSEQ multiplex PCR; the TCRdb copy retains only in-frame clones and omits some. This table holds hundreds of thousands of clones, 87% found once. Details on this clone: Its antigen is unknown.

The chain links TRBV30 to TRBJ1-3; the D gene is possibly TRBD1 (6 bases). Source material: PBMCs. This TCR derives from a man between 18 and 35 years old in good health and CMV-seropositive. The CDR3 sequence: CAWGRGAQGNTIYF. Here the CDR3 DNA reads TGTGCCTGGGGAAGGGGGGCGCAGGGAAACACCATATATTTT.